One sample yielded the 18 T cell receptor beta chains listed below, sequenced in a study of resident and recirculating memory T cells in vitiligo. This table comes from immunoSEQ multiplex PCR, and its TCRdb copy is limited to in-frame clones, with some not included. The repertoire holds tens of thousands of clones, with about 91% as singletons. The material sequenced was blood. These receptors were obtained from a male donor with vitiligo.

The chain combines TRBV28 with TRBJ2-5, with 12 bases matching TRBD1. Trimming took 7 bases from V and 6 from J; bases not matched to a gene: 18. This CDR3 is built from 18 residues. Germline values: CDR1 MDHEN, CDR2 SYDVKM. Here the CDR3 reads CASTTNPGTGGVGKTQYF. The CDR3 bases are TGTGCCAGCACCACCAATCCCGGGACAGGGGGCGTTGGGAAGACCCAGTACTTC.

The V call is TRBV4-1, the J call TRBJ2-7; 9 bases fit TRBD2. The V gene end was trimmed by 4 bases and the J gene end by 0 bases; junction bases not matched to a gene: 7. The V gene's germline CDR1 is MGHRA and CDR2 YSYEKL. CDR3 length: 16 residues. The DNA for the CDR3 is TGCGCCAGCAGCCGCGGTCTAGCGGGGCCCTCCTACGAGCAGTACTTC. Translation: CASSRGLAGPSYEQYF.

The chain carries TRBV7-9 and TRBJ2-7, with D tentatively TRBD2 (5 bases). Trimming took off 4 bases at V and 2 bases at J, with 18 bases between the two ends. The CDR3 is 16 amino acids. Germline V gives CDR1 SEHNR, CDR2 FQNEAQ (reference sequence). The CDR3 DNA reads as TGTGCCAGCAGCTCTGGACCCACGGGCGGGCCCTACGAGCAGTACTTC. Residues: CASSSGPTGGPYEQYF.

This clone was seen more than once but under ten times. The chain is built from TRBV5-1 and TRBJ1-2; TRBD1 might be the D (5 bases). The ends were cut back, 2 bases at V and 4 bases at J, with 9 bases in the middle. The CDR3 is made up of 13 amino acids. Germline V gene sequence: CDR1 SGHRS, CDR2 YFSETQ. CDR3 bases: TGCGCCAGCAGCTTAGGCAGGGTCTATGGCTACACCTTC. Translating gives CASSLGRVYGYTF.

The chain recombines TRBV18 with TRBJ2-7; the D gene is possibly TRBD2 (5 bases). The germline V and J ends were trimmed by 4 bases and 3 bases, with 13 bases remaining between them. This CDR3 is built from 14 residues. The germline V gene encodes CDR1 KGHSH and CDR2 LQKENI. The CDR3 loop reads CASSRSDGDYEQYF. CDR3 in DNA: TGTGCCAGCTCACGTTCCGACGGGGACTACGAGCAGTACTTC.

The chain combines TRBV10-3 with TRBJ1-3; a weak D match, TRBD1 (5 bases). Germline CDR1 reads ENHRY; CDR2 reads SYGVKD. The CDR3 loop spans 16 amino acids. V was pared by 0 bases and J by 8 bases, with 17 bases between. The CDR3 DNA follows: TGTGCCATCAGTGAGTCCTGGGGGGACTCGATGTACACCATATATTTT. This sequence encodes CAISESWGDSMYTIYF.

This CDR3 reads CASGLGLTSSTTYQETQYF. As DNA, the CDR3 is TGTGCTAGTGGTTTGGGACTGACTAGCTCTACTACGTACCAAGAGACCCAGTACTTC. This rearrangement joins TRBV12-5 to TRBJ2-5; the match to TRBD2 covers 7 bases. Germline CDR1 LGHNT, CDR2 FRNRAP. V shed 1 base, J shed 0 bases, and the junction held 14 bases outside the gene matches. The CDR3 is 19 residues long.

The gene calls are TRBV7-8 and TRBJ2-1; D may be TRBD1 (6 bases). CDR1 and CDR2 from the germline V gene are SGHVS and FQNEAQ. V lost 0 bases and J 8 bases, leaving 17 bases between the germline ends. CDR3 size: 16 residues. The CDR3 bases are TGTGCCAGCAGCTTAGCCCCGGGACACTCGATCCATGAGCAGTTCTTC. Protein product: CASSLAPGHSIHEQFF.

This chain uses TRBV7-2 with TRBJ1-3; 11 nucleotides match TRBD1. V lost 5 bases, J lost 5 bases, and 14 bases stayed unmatched. Germline CDR1 is SGHTA and CDR2 is FQGNSA. The CDR3 is made up of 18 amino acids. CDR3 region: CASSLTPGQGDPRNTIYF. CDR3 DNA: TGTGCCAGCAGCCTGACCCCGGGACAGGGGGACCCGCGAAACACCATATATTTT.

The chain's CDR3 is CASSQTVVPVTGANVLTF. The CDR3 DNA sequence: TGCGCCAGCAGCCAAACGGTGGTCCCGGTAACGGGGGCCAACGTCCTGACTTTC. The gene calls are TRBV4-1 and TRBJ2-6, with no clear D. V was trimmed by 2 bases and J by 4 bases, leaving 18 bases between them. The CDR3 has 18 amino acids. The V gene's germline CDR1 is MGHRA and CDR2 YSYEKL.

The V call is TRBV20-1, the J call TRBJ2-5, with D maybe TRBD2 (5 bases). Germline V gene lookup returns CDR1 DFQATT and CDR2 SNEGSKA (reference sequence). The CDR3 has 11 residues. V lost 0 bases to trimming and J lost 11 bases, with 10 bases between them. The CDR3 loop reads CSARDGRGQYF. CDR3 nucleotide sequence: TGCAGTGCTAGAGATGGTAGAGGGCAGTACTTC.

This sequence joins TRBV28 and TRBJ2-5; weak D call: TRBD1 (5 bases). The V gene's germline CDR1 is MDHEN and CDR2 SYDVKM. Trimming left V 5 bases short and J 3 bases short, with 13 bases between. The CDR3 is made up of 14 amino acids. The CDR3 loop is CASSPPRREETQYF. The CDR3 bases are TGTGCCAGCAGTCCCCCCCGCAGGGAAGAGACCCAGTACTTC. The full variable domain, with the rest looked up from reference TRBV28 and TRBJ2-5, is DVKVTQSSRYLVKRTGEKVFLECVQDMDHENMFWYRQDPGLGLRLIYFSYDVKMKEKGDIPEGYSVSREKKERFSLILESASTNQTSMYLCASSPPRREETQYFGPGTRLLVL.

The chain links TRBV7-6 to TRBJ2-5; 7 bases fit TRBD2. This CDR3 spans 17 amino acids. V shed 5 bases, J shed 9 bases, and the junction held 21 bases outside the gene matches. The V gene's germline CDR1 is SGHVS and CDR2 FNYEAQ. The DNA for the CDR3 is TGTGCCAGCAGCCCATCTACCGGGACTATCTGGAAGGAGGCCCAGTACTTC. It is translated as CASSPSTGTIWKEAQYF.

V and J are TRBV10-3 and TRBJ2-7; the D gene is possibly TRBD1 (6 bases). V was shortened by 3 bases and J by 6 bases, with 15 bases between the two germline ends. The CDR3 length is 14 residues. Germline-derived CDR1 and CDR2 are ENHRY and SYGVKD. CDR3 coding DNA: TGTGCCATCAGTGATAAGCAGGGGCCCTCCGAGCAGTACTTC. It specifies CAISDKQGPSEQYF.

The V and J genes are TRBV5-1 and TRBJ2-4; D possibly corresponds to TRBD1 (5 bases). This CDR3 has 17 amino acids. Looked up from germline, CDR1 is SGHRS and CDR2 is YFSETQ. Deletions cut 3 bases from V and 3 bases from J, with 19 bases between. This CDR3 reads CASSSTGWGLGKNIQYF. CDR3 coding DNA: TGCGCCAGCAGCTCGACCGGATGGGGCCTCGGCAAAAACATTCAGTACTTC. Filled out from reference TRBV5-1 and TRBJ2-4, the complete variable domain reads KAGVTQTPRYLIKTRGQQVTLSCSPISGHRSVSWYQQTPGQGLQFLFEYFSETQRNKGNFPGRFSGRQFSNSRSEMNVSTLELGDSALYLCASSSTGWGLGKNIQYFGAGTRLSVL.

The chain is built from TRBV6-6 and TRBJ2-2, with D maybe TRBD2 (6 bases). This CDR3 has 14 amino acids. Trimming removed 5 bases from V and 5 bases from J, with 12 bases in between. Germline loops: CDR1 MNHNY, CDR2 SVGAGI (reference sequence). In nucleotides, the CDR3 is TGTGCCAGCAGTGCCCTAGCGTCAACCGGGGAGCTGTTTTTT. Its translation is CASSALASTGELFF.

The chain combines TRBV7-9 with TRBJ2-1, with 15 bases fitting TRBD2. The V gene end was trimmed by 2 bases and the J gene end by 3 bases; junction bases not matched to a gene: 5. Germline-derived CDR1 and CDR2 are SEHNR and FQNEAQ (reference sequence). The CDR3 sequence is 18 residues long. CDR3 sequence (DNA): TGTGCCAGCAGCTTATGGACTAGCGGGAGGGGGCGCTACAATGAGCAGTTCTTC. It is translated as CASSLWTSGRGRYNEQFF.

The rearrangement uses TRBV28 and TRBJ1-1; 8 positions match TRBD1. Trimming took 3 bases from V and 3 from J; bases not matched to a gene: 12. The CDR3 consists of 17 residues. Germline assignment: CDR1 MDHEN and CDR2 SYDVKM. CDR3: CASSFPGQGSKYTEAFF. CDR3 bases: TGTGCCAGCAGTTTTCCCGGACAGGGTAGTAAATACACTGAAGCTTTCTTT.